These T cell receptor beta chains were read from a single sample in a study of blood T cell repertoires in COVID-19. Generated by immunoSEQ multiplex PCR, the TCRdb table keeps only in-frame clones and is missing some. Of 200,000 to 250,000 clones in the sample, 60% to 85% were seen once. The specimen was peripheral blood. Receptor source: a woman in her 70s with acute or convalescent COVID-19. The CDR3 runs from the conserved cysteine through the conserved F or W. The order of the fields is J gene, clone size, D gene, V gene, CDR3 protein, CDR3 DNA. A D gene is named only where the DNA matches it firmly. A row's size may be missing; if present it is once, few, many or a size class.

TRBJ2-3 | - | - | TRBV2 | CASSESLSAGDTQYF | TGTGCCAGCAGTGAAAGTCTCTCGGCGGGAGATACGCAGTATTTT
TRBJ2-5 | - | TRBD2 | TRBV9 | CASSVAASGGRETQYF | TGTGCCAGCAGCGTAGCAGCTAGCGGGGGGCGGGAGACCCAGTACTTC
TRBJ2-3 | - | TRBD2 | TRBV4-1 | CASRTSATDTQYF | TGCGCCAGCAGGACTAGCGCAACAGATACGCAGTATTTT
TRBJ2-2 | - | - | TRBV29-1 | CSVESGDTGELFF | TGCAGCGTTGAATCAGGGGACACCGGGGAGCTGTTTTTT
TRBJ2-7 | once | - | TRBV19 | CASRWTNAGPPYEQYF | TGTGCCAGTAGATGGACTAACGCGGGGCCCCCCTACGAGCAGTACTTC
TRBJ2-5 | - | TRBD1 | TRBV6-5 | CASSIPDRAKETQYF | TGTGCCAGCAGTATCCCGGACAGGGCGAAAGAGACCCAGTACTTC
TRBJ1-6 | - | TRBD1 | TRBV6-5 | CASSRRQGQSPLHF | TGTGCCAGCAGTCGAAGACAGGGTCAATCACCCCTCCACTTT
TRBJ2-3 | few | TRBD2 | TRBV5-1 | CASSLFGSGGTDTQYF | TGCGCCAGCAGCTTATTTGGGAGCGGGGGAACAGATACGCAGTATTTT
TRBJ2-5 | - | TRBD1 | TRBV2 | CASSPGTGGKETQYF | TGTGCCAGCAGTCCCGGGACAGGGGGAAAGGAGACCCAGTACTTC
TRBJ1-5 | - | TRBD1 | TRBV3-1/TRBV3-2 | CASSQVTGVCHQPQHF | TGTGCCAGCAGCCAAGTAACAGGGGTATGCCATCAGCCCCAGCATTTT
TRBJ2-5 | - | - | TRBV7-9 | CASSLEGAQETQYF | TGTGCCAGCAGCTTGGAAGGGGCCCAAGAGACCCAGTACTTC
TRBJ1-2 | - | TRBD1 | TRBV13 | CASSGGQENYGYTF | TGTGCCAGCAGCGGGGGACAGGAGAACTATGGCTACACCTTC
TRBJ1-5 | - | - | TRBV2 | CASRPTGIQPQHF | TGTGCCAGCAGACCAACAGGGATTCAGCCCCAGCATTTT
TRBJ2-1 | - | - | TRBV5-1 | CASGQETVTYNEQFF | TGCGCCAGCGGGCAAGAGACAGTCACCTACAATGAGCAGTTCTTC
TRBJ1-3 | - | TRBD1 | TRBV5-1 | CASSPRTGLFSGNTIYF | TGCGCCAGCAGCCCCCGGACAGGGCTATTCTCTGGAAACACCATATATTTT
TRBJ2-1 | - | TRBD2 | TRBV11-2 | CASSLGSGTYNEQFF | TGTGCCAGCAGCTTGGGGAGCGGGACCTACAATGAGCAGTTCTTC
TRBJ1-1 | - | - | TRBV6-5 | CASGGGATEAFF | TGTGCCAGCGGCGGGGGCGCGACTGAAGCTTTCTTT
TRBJ2-3 | once | - | TRBV6-5 | CASSSAGLYTDTQYF | TGTGCCAGCAGTTCGGCGGGACTGTACACAGATACGCAGTATTTT
TRBJ2-7 | few | - | TRBV19 | CATRTVYEQYF | TGTGCCACCCGGACAGTCTACGAGCAGTACTTC
TRBJ2-7 | - | TRBD1 | TRBV10-3 | CAITPGQGVAEQYF | TGTGCCATCACCCCGGGACAGGGGGTCGCCGAGCAGTACTTC
TRBJ2-1 | - | - | TRBV5-4 | CASRQGERLDEQFF | TGTGCCAGCAGACAGGGTGAACGGTTGGATGAGCAGTTCTTC
TRBJ2-1 | once | TRBD1 | TRBV30 | CAWSPLFGTGVINEQFF | TGTGCCTGGAGTCCCCTTTTTGGGACAGGGGTAATCAATGAGCAGTTCTTC
TRBJ1-1 | once | - | TRBV6-6 | CASSATLGGRAFF | TGTGCCAGCAGCGCAACCTTGGGGGGAAGGGCTTTCTTT
TRBJ2-6 | - | - | TRBV15 | CATSRDNSGANVLTF | TGTGCCACCAGCAGAGACAACTCTGGGGCCAACGTCCTGACTTTC
TRBJ1-2 | - | - | TRBV5-1 | CASSLLAVTEGGYTF | TGCGCCAGCAGCTTGTTGGCGGTAACGGAGGGTGGCTACACCTTC
TRBJ2-2 | - | TRBD1 | TRBV27 | CASSTQGGTGELFF | TGTGCCAGCAGCACACAGGGGGGCACCGGGGAGCTGTTTTTT
TRBJ2-7 | - | TRBD1 | TRBV24-1 | CATSEPVRQGVHKTDYEQYF | TGTGCCACCAGTGAGCCTGTTAGGCAGGGGGTCCACAAAACCGACTACGAGCAGTACTTC
TRBJ2-3 | - | TRBD1 | TRBV3-1/TRBV3-2 | CASSYRGDTQYF | TGTGCCAGCAGCTACAGGGGCGATACGCAGTATTTT